Presented here are 5 T cell receptor beta chains from one specimen sequenced in a study of blood T cells in healthy people across ages. PCR was performed a second time for about 6 to 12 cycles using a sample-barcoded 5' primer and a J-beta primer mix. TCRdb processed the 5' RACE reads anew with MiXCR; each CDR3 protein has one entry. This sample yields some 1.5 million distinct CDR3 sequences, of which about 28% are seen a single time; less than 9.5% belongs to the top ten. The sequencing sample was made of blood. These receptors all come from a woman aged 25 to 45 in good health.

J is TRBJ2-1 and V is TRBV24-1, with TRBD1 matching 9 bases. The CDR3 loop spans 17 amino acids. V lost 3 bases to trimming and J lost 5 bases; unmatched junction nucleotides: 10. CDR1 and CDR2 from the germline V gene are KGHDR and SFDVKD. The CDR3: CATSDATGTGTNNEQFF. DNA of the CDR3: TGTGCCACCAGTGATGCCACCGGGACAGGGACCAACAATGAGCAGTTCTTC.

The chain links TRBV29-1 to TRBJ2-1; 9 nucleotides align to TRBD1. V gave up 6 bases and J gave up 5 bases; unmatched junction bases: 5. Germline loops: CDR1 SQVTM, CDR2 ANQGSEA. This CDR3 contains 13 residues. Written as DNA, the CDR3 is TGCAGCGTACCGGGACAGGGAAACAATGAGCAGTTCTTC. This encodes CSVPGQGNNEQFF.

The chain recombines TRBV11-2 with TRBJ2-1; 7 bases fit TRBD2. Gene TRBJ2-7 matches the end of the DNA better, so the J call may be wrong. Germline V gene lookup returns CDR1 SGHAT and CDR2 FQNNGV. This CDR3 has 15 residues. CDR3 region: CASSLRLADYNEQYF. The CDR3 DNA reads as TGTGCCAGCAGCTTGCGACTAGCCGATTACAATGAGCAGTACTTC.

This clonotype was recorded at least ten times. The rearrangement uses TRBV5-6 and TRBJ2-1; the D gene is possibly TRBD1 (5 bases). The CDR3 consists of 13 residues. V was pared by 3 bases and J by 7 bases, with 11 bases between. The germline CDR1 and CDR2 sequences are SGHDT and YYEEEE. The CDR3 DNA reads as TGTGCCAGCAGCTCCGCCCCAGGGAATGAGCAGTTCTTC. Translation gives CASSSAPGNEQFF.

This sequence joins TRBV4-2 and TRBJ1-5; D not resolved. The CDR3 length is 13 residues. Germline V gene sequence: CDR1 LGHNA, CDR2 YNFKEQ. The V and J ends lost 1 base and 8 bases respectively, with 9 bases between them. The CDR3 region has the DNA TGTGCCAGCAGCCAAGGACTGGATAAGCCCCAGCATTTT. It is translated as CASSQGLDKPQHF.